A single sample gave rise to the 25 T cell receptor beta chains below, sequenced in a study of T cell responses to AZD1222 COVID-19 vaccine. Profiled with immunoSEQ multiplex PCR; TCRdb holds only in-frame clones, not every one. This sample yields around 99,000 clones, of which about 88% are seen a single time; about 15% belongs to the top ten. The sample in question was peripheral blood, obtained on day 0 of AZD1222 vaccination. The receptors were gathered from an adult in good health.

V usage is TRBV27 and J usage is TRBJ2-7; no clear D. Deletions cut 4 bases from V and 3 bases from J, with 10 bases between. Germline CDR1 reads MNHEY; CDR2 reads SMNVEV (reference sequence). This CDR3 comprises 13 residues. This chain's CDR3 is CASSSRWDYEQYF. The CDR3 DNA reads TGTGCCAGCAGTTCCAGATGGGACTACGAGCAGTACTTC.

The CDR3 here is CASSQMSNGNEQFF. The CDR3 nucleotides are TGTGCCAGCAGCCAAATGTCTAATGGGAATGAGCAGTTCTTC. The V and J genes are TRBV4-2 and TRBJ2-1; no clear D. Germline values: CDR1 LGHNA, CDR2 YNFKEQ. The CDR3 runs to 14 residues. V was pared by 2 bases and J by 7 bases, with 12 bases between.

This clone came up a few times. The rearrangement joins TRBV30 to TRBJ1-6; D is uncertain. The V gene's germline CDR1 is GTSNPN and CDR2 SVGIG (reference sequence). Between the trimmed V and J ends, which lost 4 bases and 7 bases, there was a span of 8 bases. The CDR3 contains 12 residues. The CDR3 sequence: CAWNRDNSPLHF. The CDR3, as DNA: TGTGCCTGGAACAGAGACAATTCACCCCTCCACTTT.

CDR3 sequence reads: CASSFSAGVGETQYF. The CDR3 nucleotides are TGTGCCAGCAGCTTCTCCGCGGGGGTGGGAGAGACCCAGTACTTC. The chain couples TRBV5-6 to TRBJ2-5; TRBD2 aligns across 7 bases. CDR1 is SGHDT, CDR2 YYEEEE, per germline. The CDR3 is 15 residues long. V trimming: 2 bases; J trimming: 4 bases; junction bases outside the gene matches: 8.

The CDR3 loop is CASSLFLTEHYGYTF. CDR3 nucleotides: TGTGCCAGCAGTTTATTCCTGACAGAACACTATGGCTACACCTTC. V is TRBV28 and J is TRBJ1-2; TRBD1 is a possible D gene (5 bases). In germline, CDR1 is MDHEN, CDR2 SYDVKM. CDR3 size: 15 residues. V lost 1 base, J lost 3 bases, and 12 bases lay in between.

The CDR3, as DNA: TGCGCCAGCAGCTTGGCCGGGCAGGCTAACTATGGCTACACCTTC. Residues: CASSLAGQANYGYTF. The chain links TRBV5-1 to TRBJ1-2; no definite D call. The germline V and J ends were trimmed by 0 bases and 0 bases, with 9 bases remaining between them. This CDR3 is 15 amino acids long. From germline, CDR1 is SGHRS and CDR2 YFSETQ.

The V and J genes are TRBV3-1 (or the pseudogene TRBV3-2) and TRBJ2-2; D unresolved. The CDR3 has 14 amino acids. Trimming took off 1 base at V and 5 bases at J, with 8 bases between the two ends. Looked up from germline, CDR1 is LGHDT and CDR2 is YNNKEL (reference sequence). CDR3 amino acids: CASSQVGSTGELFF. The CDR3 coding sequence is TGTGCCAGCAGCCAAGTTGGATCGACCGGGGAGCTGTTTTTT.

Here the CDR3 DNA reads TGTGCCAGCAGTGAAAGGTTGCGGGAGACCCAGTACTTC. Translating gives CASSERLRETQYF. The genes are TRBV6-1 and TRBJ2-5, with D hard to call. With 2 bases removed from V and 5 bases from J, the gap between germline ends came to 9 bases. CDR1 and CDR2 from the germline V gene are MNHNS and SASEGT. This CDR3 spans 13 amino acids.

This chain uses TRBV16 with TRBJ2-7; no definite D call. Germline CDR1 KGHSY, CDR2 FQNENV. CDR3 length equals 14 residues. The germline V and J ends were trimmed by 1 base and 2 bases, with 9 bases remaining between them. The CDR3 loop is CASSQYNRAYEQYV. In DNA, the CDR3 is TGTGCCAGCAGCCAATATAACAGAGCCTACGAGCAGTACGTC.

The sample holds a few counts of this clone. The chain has TRBV4-2 and TRBJ2-2; D remains ambiguous. The ends were cut back, 0 bases at V and 4 bases at J, with 9 bases in the middle. Germline lookup yields CDR1 LGHNA and CDR2 YNFKEQ. The CDR3 extends over 15 amino acids. CDR3 residues: CASSQETAVTGELFF. As DNA, the CDR3 is TGTGCCAGCAGCCAAGAGACGGCTGTCACCGGGGAGCTGTTTTTT.

The V and J genes are TRBV18 and TRBJ1-2, with D maybe TRBD1 (5 bases). The V end lost 2 bases, the J end lost 4 bases, and 11 bases lay between the germline ends. CDR1 and CDR2 from the germline V gene are KGHSH and LQKENI. The CDR3 totals 14 residues. DNA for the CDR3: TGTGCCAGCTCACCATCGGGGCAGACCTATGGCTACACCTTC. Translating it yields CASSPSGQTYGYTF.

DNA of the CDR3: TGTGCCAGCAGTTACTTGGTAGGTGGCGAGCAGTACTTC. Residues: CASSYLVGGEQYF. V and J are TRBV6-2 or TRBV6-3 and TRBJ2-7; D is uncertain. This CDR3 comprises 13 residues. CDR1 is MNHEY and CDR2 is SVGEGT in the germline V gene. Trimming removed 1 base from V and 6 bases from J, with 10 bases in between.

The chain joins TRBV27 to TRBJ2-7; no firm D call. The CDR3 covers 17 residues. The germline CDR1 and CDR2 sequences are MNHEY and SMNVEV (reference sequence). V was trimmed by 0 bases and J by 3 bases, leaving 18 bases between them. The CDR3 DNA sequence: TGTGCCAGCAGTTTATCACCAAGGGCTCCGGTGGGCTACGAGCAGTACTTC. This codes for CASSLSPRAPVGYEQYF.

The chain carries TRBV7-8 and TRBJ2-7, with TRBD2 identical over 13 bases. The CDR3 covers 18 residues. V shed 6 bases and J 1 base; nucleotides not matched to a gene: 12. Germline loops: CDR1 SGHVS, CDR2 FQNEAQ. CDR3 in DNA: TGTGCCAGCAGTTGGGGGACTAGCGGGAATAGGTTATCCTACGAGCAGTACGTC. It codes for CASSWGTSGNRLSYEQYV.

The rearrangement links TRBV6-1 to TRBJ2-7; 11 nucleotides line up with TRBD1. Germline V gene data show CDR1 as MNHNS and CDR2 as SASEGT. Unmatched junction bases numbered 7, after V lost 3 bases and J lost 6 bases. This CDR3 spans 15 amino acids. The CDR3, as DNA: TGTGCCAGCAGTGACGTCCCGGGACAGGGGGGCGAGCAGTACTTC. It yields the protein CASSDVPGQGGEQYF.

The chain couples TRBV24-1 to TRBJ1-2, with D perhaps matching TRBD1 (6 bases). The CDR3 has 13 residues. V was trimmed by 5 bases and J by 4 bases, leaving 10 bases between them. CDR1 KGHDR and CDR2 SFDVKD come from the germline V gene. The CDR3 loop reads CATSGGQPYGYTF. CDR3 nucleotides: TGTGCCACCAGTGGAGGACAGCCCTATGGCTACACCTTC.

CDR3 DNA: TGTGCCAGCAGTCTGGACAGAAACTATGGCTACACCTTC. It codes for CASSLDRNYGYTF. The V and J genes are TRBV6-2 or TRBV6-3 and TRBJ1-2, with D tentatively TRBD1 (6 bases). This CDR3 contains 13 residues. The germline V gene encodes CDR1 MNHEY and CDR2 SVGEGT. Trimming left V 5 bases short and J 2 bases short, with 9 bases between.

V and J are TRBV30 and TRBJ1-2; 7 bases line up with TRBD1. The germline V gene has CDR1 GTSNPN and CDR2 SVGIG (reference sequence). The CDR3 extends over 14 amino acids. The J segment lost 6 bases and the V segment lost 5 bases, leaving 12 bases of the junction unmatched. The CDR3 DNA reads TGTGCCTGGCAGACAGGGACGGCGGGCCATGGCTACACCTTC. Protein product: CAWQTGTAGHGYTF.

The CDR3 here is CASSRGGYGYTF. As DNA, the CDR3 is TGTGCCAGCAGTCGGGGGGGCTATGGCTACACCTTC. The chain has TRBV6-2 or TRBV6-3 and TRBJ1-2, with D tentatively TRBD1 (5 bases). Germline CDR1 is MNHEY and CDR2 is SVGEGT. Trimming took off 5 bases at V and 4 bases at J, with 8 bases between the two ends. The CDR3 is made up of 12 amino acids.

V and J are TRBV5-1 and TRBJ1-1; no firm D call. The germline CDR1 and CDR2 sequences are SGHRS and YFSETQ. V lost 7 bases and J 0 bases, leaving 13 bases between the germline ends. The CDR3 sequence is 14 residues long. CDR3 protein: CASSWTHMNTEAFF. CDR3 in DNA: TGCGCCAGCTCATGGACGCACATGAACACTGAAGCTTTCTTT.

Regarding this clone: At one end the junction does not follow the germline gene, possibly because of a read error. The rearrangement uses TRBV11-3 and TRBJ1-1, with D hard to call. In germline, CDR1 is SGHNT, CDR2 YENEEA. The CDR3 has 12 amino acids. The CDR3: CASSPRGRPWGF. The CDR3 DNA is TGTGCCAGCAGCCCCCGAGGACGGCCTTGGGGCTTT.

As to this clone: The same CDR3 can be traced to other DNA sequences in this sample. CDR3 amino acids: CASRDRAVTEAFF. The CDR3 nucleotides read TGTGCCAGCAGGGACAGGGCCGTCACTGAAGCTTTCTTT. J is TRBJ1-1 and V is TRBV6-5; 8 nucleotides match TRBD1. From germline, CDR1 is MNHEY and CDR2 SVGAGI. Trimming cost V 6 bases and J 4 bases; bases outside gene matches: 4. CDR3 length: 13 amino acids.

The chain combines TRBV12-3 or TRBV12-4 with TRBJ2-7; D perhaps matches TRBD2 (5 bases). The CDR3 contains 12 residues. V was trimmed by 3 bases and J by 6 bases, leaving 9 bases between them. The CDR3 DNA reads as TGTGCCAGCAGTTTGCGGGTCGGCGAGCAGTACGTC. Protein sequence: CASSLRVGEQYV.

The rearrangement joins TRBV6-1 to TRBJ1-1; D remains ambiguous. The CDR3 is made up of 14 amino acids. Trimming stripped 3 bases from V and 2 bases from J, with 10 bases between. Germline V gene sequence: CDR1 MNHNS, CDR2 SASEGT. The CDR3 bases are TGTGCCAGCAGTGACGACCAGATCAACACTGAAGCTTTCTTT. It yields the protein CASSDDQINTEAFF.

This chain joins TRBV7-2 and TRBJ2-5, with 7 positions matching TRBD2. The length of the CDR3 is 14 residues. CDR1 is SGHTA, CDR2 FQGNSA, per germline. The V gene end was trimmed by 8 bases and the J gene end by 0 bases; junction bases not matched to a gene: 6. CDR3 amino acids: CASLLRGYQETQYF. CDR3 DNA sequence: TGTGCCAGCCTATTGCGGGGGTACCAAGAGACCCAGTACTTC.